The entry that follows covers one T cell receptor (beta chain) sequence. Authors' processing steps: It was from reference gene primer amplification that nucleated cell counts were estimated. Using immunoSEQ multiplex PCR, the repertoire was profiled, and TCRdb retains in-frame clones only, with some absent. The DNA gave D and trimming, while V, J and clone size come from that table. The sample holds about 52,000 clones, more than 75% seen once. CDR1 is SQVTM, CDR2 ANQGSEA, per germline. The V and J ends lost 5 bases and 6 bases, in that order; junction bases with no gene match: 5. The length of the CDR3 is 12 residues. This sample was included in a study of blood T cell repertoires in COVID-19. Study-level information: COVID-19 samples collected from the United States, Italy and Spain covered acute and convalescent phases. T cells, B-cell-depleted T cells, or PBMCs provided the cDNA or gDNA that served as material.

The chain carries TRBV29-1 and TRBJ1-2; 8 bases map to TRBD1. The TCR originated in a man aged 65 to 85 with acute or convalescent COVID-19. The sample was peripheral blood. The CDR3 coding sequence is TGCAGCGTTACCGGACAGGGTAATGGCTACACCTTC. As protein: CSVTGQGNGYTF.